These 2 T cell receptor beta chains share one sample of origin, sequenced in a study of cytomegalovirus exposure and HLA in healthy donors. The PCR had 60 Vbeta and 13 Jbeta primers. This table comes from immunoSEQ multiplex PCR, and its TCRdb copy is limited to in-frame clones, with some not included. The data contain 85,000 to 100,000 clones, more than 65% of them singletons. The source material was PBMCs. The receptors originated from a human donor in good health.

The gene calls are TRBV10-2 and TRBJ1-2, with D possibly being TRBD1 (5 bases). This CDR3 region has 17 residues. CDR1 and CDR2 (germline): WSHSY, SAAADI. Trimming took 5 bases from V and 0 from J, leaving 19 bases between them. The CDR3 DNA follows: TGCGCCAGCAGTTCACAGGCTCCTGCTTCGCCTAACTATGGCTACACCTTC. Protein product: CASSSQAPASPNYGYTF.

The rearrangement uses TRBV27 and TRBJ2-4; tentatively, D is TRBD1 (6 bases). The CDR3 covers 13 residues. CDR1 and CDR2 from the germline V gene are MNHEY and SMNVEV (reference sequence). V was pared by 6 bases and J by 9 bases, with 15 bases between. CDR3 amino acids: CASRPNRVGIQYF. CDR3 nucleotides: TGTGCCAGCAGGCCAAACAGGGTGGGCATTCAGTACTTC.